The sequence of this TCR beta chain was determined in a study of PD-L1 blockade in urothelial cancer. Overall study context: Male sex and bladder-origin urothelial cancer characterized about 90% of the roughly 30 patients.

Sequencing was performed with immunoSEQ multiplex PCR; in TCRdb, only in-frame clones are kept and a portion is missing. This table has 75,000 to 90,000 clones, around 76% appearing once. The sequences come from PBMCs, collected around atezolizumab (anti-PD-L1) treatment. The TCR was taken from a man aged 70 or older with urothelial cancer.

CDR3 DNA sequence: TGCGCCAGCAGCATTAGCGGGGGGGCTTACGAGCAGTACTTC. This gives the protein CASSISGGAYEQYF. The chain joins TRBV5-1 to TRBJ2-7; TRBD2 agrees at 11 bases. CDR1 SGHRS and CDR2 YFSETQ come from the germline V gene. J lost 4 bases, V lost 4 bases, and 4 bases had no gene match. The CDR3 extends over 14 amino acids.